The subject of this entry is one T cell receptor beta chain. The antigen is unknown. The CDR3 totals 13 residues. V was pared by 2 bases and J by 8 bases, with 12 bases between. Germline V gene lookup returns CDR1 KGHSH and CDR2 LQKENI. The sample belongs to a study of T cell responses to AZD1222 COVID-19 vaccine. Study conclusions and caveats: Spike-specific TCR breadth and depth both grew after two AZD1222 doses. Targeting of unmutated variant regions was reportedly seen in nearly half of spike-specific TCRs. Possibly, clonal diversity was underestimated; donors were largely white British and included more females.

Clones were sequenced by immunoSEQ multiplex PCR, and TCRdb holds only the in-frame ones, with some missing. In the table there are almost 80,000 clones, about nine tenths of which are singletons. The rearrangement links TRBV18 to TRBJ1-2; possibly TRBD1 for D (5 bases). Sample: peripheral blood, taken on day 0 of AZD1222 vaccination. This TCR was recovered from an adult in good health. CDR3 DNA sequence: TGTGCCAGCTCACCAGATCAGGGAGACGGCTACACCTTC. It specifies CASSPDQGDGYTF.